The text below deals with one TCR beta chain. Antigen: not known. This specimen belongs to a study of PD-1 blockade in classical Hodgkin lymphoma. Study results and caveats: Newly diagnosed patients were reported to exhibit reduced baseline TCR diversity relative to healthy donors.

Some clones are missing from TCRdb's copy, which holds only in-frame ones; the method was immunoSEQ multiplex PCR. The sample lists around 65,000 clones, 75% to 90% occurring once. The CDR3 sequence is 13 residues long. Brentuximab vedotin exposure varied among the patients, all of whom had relapsed after autologous stem cell transplantation. The sample was peripheral blood mononuclear cells (PBMCs), taken at baseline. The receptor was isolated from a human donor with classical Hodgkin lymphoma. The chain employs TRBV7-5 and TRBJ1-4; TRBD1, the table's D call, was not compared with the DNA. TRBV7-5 is designated a pseudogene. For the CDR3, the DNA is TGTGCCCGACCGGGACAGCTTAATGAAAAACTGTTTTTT. Translation: CARPGQLNEKLFF.